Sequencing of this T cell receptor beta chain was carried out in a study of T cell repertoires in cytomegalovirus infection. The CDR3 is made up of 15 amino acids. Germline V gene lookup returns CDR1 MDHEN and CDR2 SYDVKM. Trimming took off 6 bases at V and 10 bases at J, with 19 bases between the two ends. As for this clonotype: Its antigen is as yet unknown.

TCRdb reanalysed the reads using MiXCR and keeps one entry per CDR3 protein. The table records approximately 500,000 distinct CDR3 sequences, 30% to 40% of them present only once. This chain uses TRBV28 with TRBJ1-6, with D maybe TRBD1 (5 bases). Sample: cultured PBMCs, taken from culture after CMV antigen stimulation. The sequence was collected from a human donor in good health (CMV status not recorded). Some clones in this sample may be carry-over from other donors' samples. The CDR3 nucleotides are TGTGCCAGCAGCCCCCGGGGAGGGGTGCGGTCACCCCTCCACTTT. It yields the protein CASSPRGGVRSPLHF. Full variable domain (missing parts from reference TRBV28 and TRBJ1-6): DVKVTQSSRYLVKRTGEKVFLECVQDMDHENMFWYRQDPGLGLRLIYFSYDVKMKEKGDIPEGYSVSREKKERFSLILESASTNQTSMYLCASSPRGGVRSPLHFGNGTRLTVT.